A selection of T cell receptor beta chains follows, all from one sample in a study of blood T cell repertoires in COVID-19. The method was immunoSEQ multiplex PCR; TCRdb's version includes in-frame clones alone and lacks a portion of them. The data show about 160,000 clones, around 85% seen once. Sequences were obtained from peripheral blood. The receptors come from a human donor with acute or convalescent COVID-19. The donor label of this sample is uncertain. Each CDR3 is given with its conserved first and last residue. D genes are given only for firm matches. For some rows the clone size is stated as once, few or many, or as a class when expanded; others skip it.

DNA: TGTGCCAGCAGCCCCGGACAGGGGGCGCGTGGCTACACCTTC; CDR3: CASSPGQGARGYTF; size: -; D: TRBD1; V: TRBV3-1/TRBV3-2; length: 14; J: TRBJ1-2
DNA: TGTGCCAGCAGCCAGCCACAGGGTGGGACAGGAAACACCATATATTTT; CDR3: CASSQPQGGTGNTIYF; size: -; D: -; V: TRBV3-1/TRBV3-2; length: 16; J: TRBJ1-3
DNA: TGTGCCAGCAGTTCCGAGACAGGGAGGAACACTGAAGCTTTCTTT; CDR3: CASSSETGRNTEAFF; size: -; D: TRBD1; V: TRBV7-3; length: 15; J: TRBJ1-1
DNA: TGTGCCAGCAGCCGGGACAGGTACACAGATACGCAGTATTTT; CDR3: CASSRDRYTDTQYF; size: -; D: TRBD1; V: TRBV7-3; length: 14; J: TRBJ2-3
DNA: TGCGCCAGCAGCTTGGACGCAGGGGGCATCGGTCAGCCCCAGCATTTT; CDR3: CASSLDAGGIGQPQHF; size: -; D: TRBD1; V: TRBV5-1; length: 16; J: TRBJ1-5
DNA: TGCGCCAGCAGCTCCCAATCGGGCACCGGGGAGCTGTTTTTT; CDR3: CASSSQSGTGELFF; size: -; D: -; V: TRBV5-1; length: 14; J: TRBJ2-2
DNA: TGTGCCAGCAGTCTGGGGGGGATTTATGGCTACACCTTC; CDR3: CASSLGGIYGYTF; size: -; D: -; V: TRBV6-2/TRBV6-3; length: 13; J: TRBJ1-2
DNA: TGCGCCAGCAGCCACCGACAGGGGGCGGACGAAAAACTGTTTTTT; CDR3: CASSHRQGADEKLFF; size: many; D: TRBD1; V: TRBV5-1; length: 15; J: TRBJ1-4
DNA: TGTGCCAGCAGCCTCGCGGGGCTAGCGACCACAGATACGCAGTATTTT; CDR3: CASSLAGLATTDTQYF; size: -; D: -; V: TRBV28; length: 16; J: TRBJ2-3
DNA: TGTGCCAGCAGTTTTAAGGGGGCCGCTGAAGCTTTCTTT; CDR3: CASSFKGAAEAFF; size: -; D: TRBD1; V: TRBV28; length: 13; J: TRBJ1-1
DNA: TGTGCCATCAGTGATTCCGCCTCGAGAGGGGAGCAGTACTTC; CDR3: CAISDSASRGEQYF; size: -; D: -; V: TRBV10-3; length: 14; J: TRBJ2-7
DNA: TGCGCCAGCATCCCTGTCAGGGTGCTTAACTATGGCTACACCTTC; CDR3: CASIPVRVLNYGYTF; size: -; D: -; V: TRBV23-1; length: 15; J: TRBJ1-2
DNA: TGCGCCAGCCGAAGGGACAGGGCCTCTGGAAACACCATATATTTT; CDR3: CASRRDRASGNTIYF; size: -; D: TRBD1; V: TRBV4-1; length: 15; J: TRBJ1-3
DNA: TGTGCCAGCAGCGTAGCCCCCCAAAACTCTGGAAACACCATATATTTT; CDR3: CASSVAPQNSGNTIYF; size: few; D: -; V: TRBV9; length: 16; J: TRBJ1-3
DNA: TGTGCCAGCAGCTTAGCGCATCCTCCCGGGAACACTGAAGCTTTCTTT; CDR3: CASSLAHPPGNTEAFF; size: -; D: -; V: TRBV7-8; length: 16; J: TRBJ1-1
DNA: TGTGCCAGCTCACCAGGGGCAAACAATCAGCCCCAGCATTTT; CDR3: CASSPGANNQPQHF; size: once; D: -; V: TRBV18; length: 14; J: TRBJ1-5
DNA: TGTGCCAGCAGTTTCCGGGAAGAGACCCAGTACTTC; CDR3: CASSFREETQYF; size: few; D: -; V: TRBV12-3/TRBV12-4; length: 12; J: TRBJ2-5